The 21 T cell receptor beta chains given below trace back to one sample, sequenced in a study of naive and memory T cell subsets. The beta constant-region primer was an equimolar mix of two oligonucleotides covering TRBC1 and TRBC2. TCRdb re-derived calls from the UMI-ligation and nested PCR reads in MiXCR, one entry per CDR3 protein. The sample yields 130,000 to 150,000 distinct CDR3 sequences, over 15% seen once. Sample: naive CD4+ T cells from blood. The receptors come from a human donor in good health.

The chain uses TRBV3-1 and TRBJ2-7; TRBD2 agrees at 7 bases. J lost 3 bases, V lost 1 base, and 0 bases had no gene match. The CDR3 runs to 13 residues. The V gene's germline CDR1 is LGHDT and CDR2 YNNKEL (reference sequence). CDR3 nucleotide sequence: TGTGCCAGCAGCCAAGCGGGGGGCTACGAGCAGTACTTC. It specifies CASSQAGGYEQYF.

CDR3 nucleotides: TGTGCCAGCAGCTTAGTTCGCGCATCACCGGGACAGGGGCCTGGGGCCAACGTCCTGACTTTC. Its translation is CASSLVRASPGQGPGANVLTF. The chain is built from TRBV7-6 and TRBJ2-6; 10 bases map to TRBD1. V trimming: 1 base; J trimming: 2 bases; junction bases outside the gene matches: 14. This CDR3 is built from 21 residues. Germline CDR1 reads SGHVS; CDR2 reads FNYEAQ.

This clonotype occurred a few times. The genes are TRBV7-9 and TRBJ1-5; D is undetermined. The CDR3 covers 16 residues. CDR1 and CDR2 from the germline V gene are SEHNR and FQNEAQ (reference sequence). V lost 1 base and J 0 bases, leaving 10 bases between the germline ends. The DNA of the CDR3 is TGTGCCAGCAGCTTAGGTCGGGGTTATAGCAATCAGCCCCAGCATTTT. Protein: CASSLGRGYSNQPQHF.

V is TRBV25-1 and J is TRBJ2-7; the match to TRBD2 covers 8 bases. Germline V gene sequence: CDR1 MGHDK, CDR2 SYGVNS. This CDR3 region has 17 residues. The CDR3 is CEREQQKGTRGTYEQYF. For the CDR3, the DNA is TGTGAAAGAGAACAGCAAAAGGGGACTAGGGGTACCTACGAGCAGTACTTC.

A few counts support this clonotype. The chain employs TRBV29-1 and TRBJ2-1; D perhaps matches TRBD2 (6 bases). The CDR3 is 14 residues long. Germline V CDR1 and CDR2: SQVTM, ANQGSEA. V lost 6 bases and J 10 bases, leaving 22 bases between the germline ends. Here the CDR3 DNA reads TGCAGCGTCGCCGGTACTAGCAGGATAGAGGAGCAGTTCTTC. Its translation is CSVAGTSRIEEQFF.

This clonotype has ten or more counts. The CDR3 here is CASSLLTGTSGSEQYF. For the CDR3, the DNA is TGCGCCAGCAGCTTGCTTACGGGGACTAGCGGGAGCGAGCAGTACTTC. The rearrangement joins TRBV5-1 to TRBJ2-7, with 14 bases matching TRBD2. V trimming: 1 base; J trimming: 6 bases; junction bases outside the gene matches: 6. The CDR3 extends over 16 amino acids. Germline V gives CDR1 SGHRS, CDR2 YFSETQ.

The chain links TRBV30 to TRBJ2-7, with D uncertain. Trimming took 2 bases from V and 4 from J, leaving 12 bases between them. The CDR3 totals 13 residues. Germline assignment: CDR1 GTSNPN and CDR2 SVGIG (reference sequence). The CDR3 DNA reads as TGTGCCTGGAGTCGGCAGAGTCTTTACGAGCAGTACTTC. Translated: CAWSRQSLYEQYF.

The chain links TRBV4-1 to TRBJ2-2; TRBD2 is a possible D gene (5 bases). Germline CDR1 is MGHRA and CDR2 is YSYEKL. The CDR3 consists of 14 residues. V was cut by 3 bases and J by 6 bases, with 11 bases left in between. The CDR3 is CASSHPGLAGELFF. DNA for the CDR3: TGCGCCAGCAGCCACCCAGGACTCGCCGGGGAGCTGTTTTTT.

This clonotype was counted only a few times. The gene calls are TRBV20-1 and TRBJ2-7; 8 bases map to TRBD2. The germline V gene encodes CDR1 DFQATT and CDR2 SNEGSKA (reference sequence). J gave up 0 bases and V 6 bases, and 10 bases lay outside the gene matches. This CDR3 region has 15 residues. CDR3 nucleotides: TGCAGTGCGACCGGGACTAGGGACTACTCCTACGAGCAGTACTTC. This codes for CSATGTRDYSYEQYF.

On this clonotype: Since a much larger clone is just one base distant, this may be a read error. V and J are TRBV28 and TRBJ2-1; D gene ambiguous. CDR1 and CDR2 (germline): MDHEN, SYDVKM. V was clipped by 5 bases and J by 5 bases, with 10 bases between them. The CDR3 length is 13 residues. The CDR3 region is CASSLRANNEQFF. The CDR3 nucleotides read TGTGCCAGCAGTCTTAGAGCGAACAATGAGCAGTTCTTC.

The chain employs TRBV30 and TRBJ2-7; D gene uncertain. Between the trimmed V and J ends, which lost 2 bases and 7 bases, there was a span of 15 bases. Germline CDR1 and CDR2: GTSNPN and SVGIG (reference sequence). CDR3 length: 13 amino acids. Here the CDR3 DNA reads TGTGCCTGGAGTCCCCGGTGGGCCAGGGAGCAGTACTTC. Its translation is CAWSPRWAREQYF.

This clonotype was picked up a small number of times. The J gene is TRBJ2-1, the V gene TRBV7-9; 11 bases fit TRBD2. Germline V gene data show CDR1 as SEHNR and CDR2 as FQNEAQ (reference sequence). The CDR3 has 16 residues. Trimming cost V 4 bases and J 6 bases; bases outside gene matches: 8. CDR3 coding DNA: TGTGCCAGCAGCTCGTGGCTAGCGGGAGGCGGCAATGAGCAGTTCTTC. This encodes CASSSWLAGGGNEQFF.

V usage is TRBV24-1 and J usage is TRBJ2-7, with TRBD2 matching 8 bases. V trimming: 3 bases; J trimming: 1 base; junction bases outside the gene matches: 4. The CDR3 has 15 amino acids. Germline V gene sequence: CDR1 KGHDR, CDR2 SFDVKD. Written as DNA, the CDR3 is TGTGCCACCAGTGATCTGGGACTAGGTTCCTACGAGCAGTACTTC. Translation: CATSDLGLGSYEQYF.

Notes on this clonotype: An end of the junction differs from the germline gene, which may be a read error. The genes are TRBV7-3 and TRBJ2-1, with 12 bases fitting TRBD2. CDR3 length: 15 residues. Germline CDR1 and CDR2: SGHTA and FQGTGA. The CDR3 DNA is TGTCCCAGCAGCACTACTAGCGGGAGGACGAATGAGCAGTTCTTC. It encodes CPSSTTSGRTNEQFF. The full variable domain, rest sourced from reference TRBV7-3 and TRBJ2-1, is GAGVSQTPSNKVTEKGKYVELRCDPISGHTALYWYRQSLGQGPEFLIYFQGTGAADDSGLPNDRFFAVRPEGSVSTLKIQRTERGDSAVYLCPSSTTSGRTNEQFFGPGTRLTVL.

The J gene is TRBJ1-3, the V gene TRBV7-6; D is perhaps TRBD1 (6 bases). This CDR3 is 16 amino acids long. V lost 6 bases to trimming and J lost 0 bases, with 15 bases between them. CDR1 and CDR2 from the germline V gene are SGHVS and FNYEAQ. The CDR3 sequence: CASSPGQGYSGNTIYF. The CDR3 coding sequence is TGTGCCAGCAGTCCGGGACAAGGCTACTCTGGAAACACCATATATTTT.

The V call is TRBV7-2, the J call TRBJ2-1, with D perhaps TRBD2 (6 bases). The CDR3 runs 16 residues. The germline V gene has CDR1 SGHTA and CDR2 FQGNSA. With 0 bases removed from V and 0 bases from J, the gap between germline ends came to 9 bases. Here the CDR3 reads CASSLAGSYSYNEQFF. CDR3 DNA: TGTGCCAGCAGCTTAGCCGGGAGCTACTCCTACAATGAGCAGTTCTTC.

The sample holds many counts of this clonotype. The genes are TRBV12-3 or TRBV12-4 and TRBJ2-1, with 7 bases matching TRBD2. The V gene end was trimmed by 9 bases and the J gene end by 9 bases; junction bases not matched to a gene: 5. CDR3 size: 11 residues. As DNA, the CDR3 is TGTGCCAGTATGACTAGCACTGAGCAGTTCTTC. This encodes CASMTSTEQFF.

In its sample, this clonotype was seen a few times. The V and J genes are TRBV30 and TRBJ1-5; 8 bases are a match to TRBD1. CDR1 is GTSNPN and CDR2 is SVGIG in the germline V gene (reference sequence). With V trimmed by 7 bases and J by 0 bases, 2 bases remained unmatched. The CDR3 is 13 amino acids. DNA for the CDR3: TGTGCCTCGGGACAGGATAGCAATCAGCCCCAGCATTTT. Amino acids: CASGQDSNQPQHF.

The chain has TRBV2 and TRBJ1-4; weak D call: TRBD1 (5 bases). CDR3 size: 14 residues. CDR1 and CDR2 (germline): SNHLY, FYNNEI. Between the trimmed V and J ends, which lost 7 bases and 4 bases, there was a span of 13 bases. Written as DNA, the CDR3 is TGTGCCAGCAACGGCCAGGGAATTAATGAAAAACTGTTTTTT. This codes for CASNGQGINEKLFF. The variable domain in full, with the rest retrieved from reference TRBV2 and TRBJ1-4, is EPEVTQTPSHQVTQMGQEVILRCVPISNHLYFYWYRQILGQKVEFLVSFYNNEISEKSEIFDDQFSVERPDGSNFTLKIRSTKLEDSAMYFCASNGQGINEKLFFGSGTQLSVL.

This clonotype was observed a few times. This chain uses TRBV3-1 with TRBJ1-1, with D hard to call. V was shortened by 6 bases and J by 4 bases, with 15 bases between the two germline ends. This CDR3 has 14 amino acids. Germline V gene sequence: CDR1 LGHDT, CDR2 YNNKEL (reference sequence). The CDR3 region has the DNA TGTGCCAGCAGTCCCGTTGAAGGCAGCACTGAAGCTTTCTTT. Translated: CASSPVEGSTEAFF.

The gene calls are TRBV7-2 and TRBJ2-3; 7 bases match TRBD2. The CDR3 contains 17 residues. In germline, CDR1 is SGHTA, CDR2 FQGNSA. J was trimmed by 3 bases and V by 2 bases; bases with no gene match: 11. The CDR3 nucleotides read TGTGCCAGCAGCTTAAGAGGCTGGACTAGTCGGACAGATACGCAGTATTTT. Translation gives CASSLRGWTSRTDTQYF.